This T cell receptor beta chain was identified in a study of blood T cell repertoires in COVID-19. This clone showed up just a few times. The sample holds other DNA sequences that translate to the same CDR3. The CDR3 length is 15 residues. CDR1 is ENHRY and CDR2 is SYGVKD in the germline V gene. J gave up 3 bases and V 6 bases, and 6 bases lay outside the gene matches. Per the study methods: It was from reference gene primer amplification that nucleated cell counts were estimated. Here immunoSEQ multiplex PCR was the method, and the copy in TCRdb shows in-frame clones only, minus some. That table furnishes V, J and clone size, whereas the DNA furnished D and trimming. The table records 150,000 to 200,000 clones, 70% to 90% of them present only once.

The TCR comes from an older woman with COVID-19, enrolled during active disease. V and J are TRBV10-3 and TRBJ2-3; the match to TRBD1 covers 10 bases. What was sequenced was peripheral blood. The CDR3 DNA reads TGTGCCATCAGCCCCGACAGGGGGCGTACAGATACGCAGTATTTT. Amino acid sequence: CAISPDRGRTDTQYF.